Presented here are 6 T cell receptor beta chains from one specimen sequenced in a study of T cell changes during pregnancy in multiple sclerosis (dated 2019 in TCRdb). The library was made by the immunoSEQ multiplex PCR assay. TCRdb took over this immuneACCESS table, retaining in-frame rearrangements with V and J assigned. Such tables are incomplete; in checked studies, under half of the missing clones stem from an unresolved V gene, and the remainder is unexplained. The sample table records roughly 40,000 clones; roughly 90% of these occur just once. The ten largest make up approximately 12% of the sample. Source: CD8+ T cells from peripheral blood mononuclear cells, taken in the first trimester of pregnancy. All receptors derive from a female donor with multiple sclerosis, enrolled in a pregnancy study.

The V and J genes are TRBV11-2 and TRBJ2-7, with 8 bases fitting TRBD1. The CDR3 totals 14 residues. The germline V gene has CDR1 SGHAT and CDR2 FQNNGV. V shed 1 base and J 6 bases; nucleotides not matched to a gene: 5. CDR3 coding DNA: TGTGCCAGCAGCTTAGGGCCAGGGGGCTTCGAGCAGTACTTC. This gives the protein CASSLGPGGFEQYF. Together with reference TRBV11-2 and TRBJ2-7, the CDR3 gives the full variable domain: EAGVAQSPRYKIIEKRQSVAFWCNPISGHATLYWYQQILGQGPKLLIQFQNNGVVDDSQLPKDRFSAERLKGVDSTLKIQPAKLEDSAVYLCASSLGPGGFEQYFGPGTRLTVT.

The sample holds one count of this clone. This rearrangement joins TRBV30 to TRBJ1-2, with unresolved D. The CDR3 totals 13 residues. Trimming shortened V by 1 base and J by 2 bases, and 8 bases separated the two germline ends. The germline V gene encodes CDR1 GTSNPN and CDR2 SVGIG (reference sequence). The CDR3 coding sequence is TGTGCCTGGAGTGAGACGGGGAACTATGGCTACACCTTC. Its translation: CAWSETGNYGYTF.

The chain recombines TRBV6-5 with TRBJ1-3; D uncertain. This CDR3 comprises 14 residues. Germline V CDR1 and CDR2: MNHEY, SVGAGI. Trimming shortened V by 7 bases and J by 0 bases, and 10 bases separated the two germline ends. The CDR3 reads CASTKTGSGNTIYF. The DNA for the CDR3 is TGTGCCAGCACCAAAACGGGCTCTGGAAACACCATATATTTT.

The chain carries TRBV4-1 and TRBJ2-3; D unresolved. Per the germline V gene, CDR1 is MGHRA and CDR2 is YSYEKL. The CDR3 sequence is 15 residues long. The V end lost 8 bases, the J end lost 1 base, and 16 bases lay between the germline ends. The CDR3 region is CASHRPRWGTDTQYF. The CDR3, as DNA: TGCGCCAGCCATAGGCCGAGGTGGGGCACAGATACGCAGTATTTT.

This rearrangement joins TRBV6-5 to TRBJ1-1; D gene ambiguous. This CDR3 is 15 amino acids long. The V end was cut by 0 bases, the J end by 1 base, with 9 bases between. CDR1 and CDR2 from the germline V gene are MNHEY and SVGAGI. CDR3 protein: CASSYSVEGNTEAFF. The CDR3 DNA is TGTGCCAGCAGTTACTCGGTGGAGGGGAACACTGAAGCTTTCTTT.

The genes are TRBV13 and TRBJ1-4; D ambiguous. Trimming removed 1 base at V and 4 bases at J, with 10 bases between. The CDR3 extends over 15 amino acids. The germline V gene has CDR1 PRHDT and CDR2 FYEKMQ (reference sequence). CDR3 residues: CASSLVSGVNEKLFF. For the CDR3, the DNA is TGTGCCAGCAGCTTAGTTTCCGGGGTTAATGAAAAACTGTTTTTT.